This T cell receptor (beta chain) was retrieved from a study of blood T cells in healthy people across ages. Next came a second PCR, run for about 6 to 12 cycles, which used a sample-barcoded 5' primer along with a J-beta primer mix. One entry per CDR3 protein results from TCRdb running MiXCR on the 5' RACE reads. Among roughly 2 million distinct CDR3 sequences listed, roughly 50% were seen once. For every donor, a draw yielded roughly 9.3 milliliters of peripheral blood. This clonotype was counted between two and nine times. The clonotype comes from a woman between 40 and 50 years old in good health. Sequenced material: blood.

CDR3 protein: CASSRNWGRTDTQYF. As DNA, the CDR3 is TGTGCCAGCTCACGGAACTGGGGGCGCACAGATACGCAGTATTTT. This chain connects TRBV18 to TRBJ2-3; a weak D match, TRBD1 (6 bases). CDR1 and CDR2 (germline): KGHSH, LQKENI. The CDR3 is made up of 15 amino acids. V was shortened by 4 bases and J by 1 base, with 12 bases between the two germline ends.